Listed below are T cell receptor beta chains from one sample, sequenced in a study of OX40 agonist ivuxolimab in advanced cancers. The method was immunoSEQ multiplex PCR; TCRdb's version includes in-frame clones alone and lacks a portion of them. The data show around 58,000 clones, with roughly 86% seen just once and about 5.6% held by the top ten. This specimen consisted of CD4+ or CD8+ T cells sorted from blood, obtained in a trial of the OX40 agonist ivuxolimab. The source of these receptors is an adult with an advanced solid tumor such as melanoma, head and neck, liver or kidney cancer. The CDR3 runs from the conserved cysteine through the conserved F or W. A D gene is named only where the DNA matches it firmly. Clone size is shown for a subset of rows, as once, few, many or a class of expanded clone.

V: TRBV28
J: TRBJ2-7
size: .
D: .
CDR3: CASSLGGITYEQYF
DNA: TGTGCCAGCAGTTTGGGCGGGATCACCTACGAGCAGTACTTC

V: TRBV11-2
J: TRBJ1-2
size: .
D: .
CDR3: CASSSRLVYGYTF
DNA: TGTGCCAGCAGCTCTCGGCTGGTCTATGGCTACACCTTC

V: TRBV4-3
J: TRBJ2-1
size: .
D: TRBD2
CDR3: CASSPDQRGGVEQFF
DNA: TGCGCCAGCAGCCCGGACCAGCGGGGGGGCGTTGAGCAGTTCTTC

V: TRBV7-3
J: TRBJ2-2
size: .
D: TRBD2
CDR3: CASSLTGLAGAGELFF
DNA: TGTGCCAGCAGCTTAACGGGACTAGCGGGAGCCGGGGAGCTGTTTTTT

V: TRBV5-1
J: TRBJ2-3
size: .
D: TRBD2
CDR3: CASSNSGGAGDTQYF
DNA: TGCGCCAGCAGCAATAGCGGGGGGGCAGGAGATACGCAGTATTTT

V: TRBV27
J: TRBJ2-5
size: .
D: TRBD2
CDR3: CASSPGSGSGETQYF
DNA: TGTGCCAGCAGTCCTGGCAGCGGGAGTGGCGAGACCCAGTACTTC

V: TRBV14
J: TRBJ2-1
size: .
D: TRBD2
CDR3: CASSPRAGANEQFF
DNA: TGTGCCAGCAGCCCCAGGGCGGGAGCGAATGAGCAGTTCTTC

V: TRBV5-1
J: TRBJ1-6
size: .
D: .
CDR3: CASSLFGPRSSYNSPLHF
DNA: TGCGCCAGCAGCTTGTTTGGACCAAGGAGCTCCTATAATTCACCCCTCCACTTT

V: TRBV9
J: TRBJ1-1
size: .
D: .
CDR3: CASSPDLGLNTEAFF
DNA: TGTGCCAGCAGCCCCGACCTTGGCTTGAACACTGAAGCTTTCTTT

V: TRBV6-5
J: TRBJ1-2
size: .
D: .
CDR3: CASHISGGLGYTF
DNA: TGTGCCAGCCATATTTCGGGGGGCCTGGGCTACACCTTC

V: TRBV7-9
J: TRBJ2-3
size: .
D: TRBD2
CDR3: CASSFEGTSDKTDTQYF
DNA: TGTGCCAGCAGCTTCGAGGGAACTAGCGATAAGACAGATACGCAGTATTTT

V: TRBV18
J: TRBJ2-5
size: once
D: .
CDR3: CASSPVDSQQETQYF
DNA: TGTGCCAGCTCACCAGTGGACAGCCAACAAGAGACCCAGTACTTC

V: TRBV7-9
J: TRBJ1-1
size: few
D: .
CDR3: CASSFRVAGPNTEAFF
DNA: TGTGCCAGCAGCTTTCGGGTCGCAGGGCCGAACACTGAAGCTTTCTTT

V: TRBV5-5
J: TRBJ2-2
size: .
D: TRBD2
CDR3: CASTQSASGRTGELFF
DNA: TGTGCCAGCACCCAATCGGCTAGCGGGAGGACCGGGGAGCTGTTTTTT

V: TRBV27
J: TRBJ2-7
size: .
D: .
CDR3: CASSPHTPFRLEQYF
DNA: TGTGCCAGCAGTCCTCATACTCCCTTCCGCCTTGAGCAGTACTTC

V: TRBV10-3
J: TRBJ2-7
size: once
D: TRBD1
CDR3: CATGTGNSYEQYF
DNA: TGTGCCACAGGGACAGGGAACTCCTACGAGCAGTACTTC

V: TRBV5-1
J: TRBJ2-2
size: .
D: .
CDR3: CASSLQWAGELFF
DNA: TGCGCCAGCAGCCTCCAGTGGGCCGGGGAGCTGTTTTTT

V: TRBV25-1
J: TRBJ1-2
size: .
D: TRBD1
CDR3: CASSGPGTGILLGYTF
DNA: TGTGCCAGCAGTGGTCCCGGGACAGGGATACTTTTGGGCTACACCTTC

V: TRBV28
J: TRBJ1-5
size: .
D: .
CDR3: CASSLPSNQPQHF
DNA: TGTGCCAGCAGTTTACCGAGCAATCAGCCCCAGCATTTT

V: TRBV13
J: TRBJ2-6
size: .
D: .
CDR3: CASSFEGGGFSGANVLTF
DNA: TGTGCCAGCAGCTTTGAGGGGGGTGGGTTTTCTGGGGCCAACGTCCTGACTTTC

V: TRBV7-9
J: TRBJ1-3
size: once
D: .
CDR3: CASSLDIQGWVSGNTIYF
DNA: TGTGCCAGCAGCTTAGATATACAGGGATGGGTGTCTGGAAACACCATATATTTT

V: TRBV5-1
J: TRBJ1-3
size: .
D: .
CDR3: CASSLDGSGNTIYF
DNA: TGCGCCAGCAGCTTGGACGGCTCTGGAAACACCATATATTTT

V: TRBV13
J: TRBJ1-5
size: .
D: TRBD1
CDR3: CASSLGQGDQPQHF
DNA: TGTGCCAGCAGTCTCGGACAGGGCGATCAGCCCCAGCATTTT

V: TRBV9
J: TRBJ1-1
size: .
D: .
CDR3: CASSPTGNTEAFF
DNA: TGTGCCAGCAGCCCTACAGGGAATACTGAAGCTTTCTTT

V: TRBV6-5
J: TRBJ2-5
size: .
D: TRBD2
CDR3: CASSYLAGGETQYF
DNA: TGTGCCAGCAGTTATCTAGCGGGGGGAGAGACCCAGTACTTC

V: TRBV20-1
J: TRBJ2-5
size: .
D: .
CDR3: CSARRQETQYF
DNA: TGCAGTGCTAGACGCCAAGAGACCCAGTACTTC

V: TRBV18
J: TRBJ2-2
size: .
D: .
CDR3: CASSPDTTGELFF
DNA: TGTGCCAGCTCACCGGACACCACCGGGGAGCTGTTTTTT

V: TRBV18
J: TRBJ2-1
size: .
D: .
CDR3: CASSPPRGTSYNEQFF
DNA: TGTGCCAGCTCACCACCGCGGGGCACCTCCTACAATGAGCAGTTCTTC

V: TRBV5-4
J: TRBJ1-2
size: .
D: TRBD1
CDR3: CASSLDRAYGYTF
DNA: TGTGCCAGCAGCCTAGACAGGGCCTATGGCTACACCTTC

V: TRBV6-6
J: TRBJ1-2
size: .
D: .
CDR3: CASKAPGSYTF
DNA: TGTGCCAGCAAGGCCCCAGGCAGCTACACCTTC

V: TRBV19
J: TRBJ2-5
size: .
D: .
CDR3: CASSIGTEETQYF
DNA: TGTGCCAGTAGTATAGGGACTGAAGAGACCCAGTACTTC

V: TRBV5-4
J: TRBJ2-1
size: .
D: .
CDR3: CASTSGGASGRNEQFF
DNA: TGTGCCAGCACCTCAGGGGGGGCTAGTGGGAGGAATGAGCAGTTCTTC

V: TRBV29-1
J: TRBJ2-1
size: .
D: .
CDR3: CSLRGGSSYNEQFF
DNA: TGCAGTTTGAGGGGGGGTAGCTCCTACAATGAGCAGTTCTTC

V: TRBV18
J: TRBJ2-1
size: .
D: TRBD2
CDR3: CASSPPGGSGGANEQFF
DNA: TGTGCCAGCTCCCCCCCCGGGGGTAGCGGGGGGGCAAATGAGCAGTTCTTC

V: TRBV5-4
J: TRBJ2-5
size: .
D: TRBD1
CDR3: CASSLGGQGTGETQYF
DNA: TGTGCCAGCAGCTTGGGTGGACAGGGGACTGGGGAGACCCAGTACTTC

V: TRBV5-1
J: TRBJ2-7
size: .
D: TRBD1
CDR3: CASSRSRGQDLHEQYF
DNA: TGCGCCAGCAGCCGCAGCCGGGGACAGGACCTCCACGAGCAGTACTTC

V: TRBV6-1
J: TRBJ1-2
size: .
D: .
CDR3: CASSEPGSYGYTF
DNA: TGTGCCAGCAGTGAACCGGGAAGCTATGGCTACACCTTC

V: TRBV18
J: TRBJ1-1
size: .
D: TRBD1
CDR3: CASTLTGGAEAFF
DNA: TGTGCCAGCACTTTAACAGGGGGCGCCGAAGCTTTCTTT

V: TRBV19
J: TRBJ1-6
size: .
D: .
CDR3: CASSNQGANSPLHF
DNA: TGTGCCAGCTCGAACCAGGGAGCTAATTCACCCCTCCACTTT

V: TRBV6-5
J: TRBJ2-1
size: .
D: .
CDR3: CASSYSNAVGQFF
DNA: TGTGCCAGCAGTTACTCGAACGCCGTGGGGCAGTTCTTC

V: TRBV6-4
J: TRBJ1-2
size: .
D: TRBD1
CDR3: CASSAYGQGPYGYTF
DNA: TGTGCCAGCAGTGCGTACGGACAGGGGCCTTATGGCTACACCTTC

V: TRBV5-1
J: TRBJ1-1
size: .
D: TRBD1
CDR3: CASSLTGGAYNTEAFF
DNA: TGCGCCAGCAGCTTGACAGGGGGCGCATATAACACTGAAGCTTTCTTT

V: TRBV29-1
J: TRBJ2-1
size: .
D: .
CDR3: CSVETSLRFYNEQFF
DNA: TGCAGCGTTGAAACTAGCTTAAGATTCTACAATGAGCAGTTCTTC

V: TRBV5-4
J: TRBJ1-2
size: once
D: .
CDR3: CASSLAANYGYTF
DNA: TGTGCCAGCAGCTTGGCAGCAAACTATGGCTACACCTTC

V: TRBV5-6
J: TRBJ1-5
size: .
D: .
CDR3: CASSLSTAYSNQPQHF
DNA: TGTGCCAGCAGCTTGTCTACAGCTTATAGCAATCAGCCCCAGCATTTT

V: TRBV14
J: TRBJ2-7
size: .
D: TRBD2
CDR3: CASSHPTSGNPYEQYF
DNA: TGTGCCAGCAGCCACCCGACTAGCGGGAATCCCTACGAGCAGTACTTC

V: TRBV11-2
J: TRBJ2-2
size: .
D: TRBD1
CDR3: CASSLWGQRNTGELFF
DNA: TGTGCCAGCAGCTTATGGGGACAGCGGAACACCGGGGAGCTGTTTTTT

V: TRBV2
J: TRBJ2-3
size: .
D: TRBD2
CDR3: CASSGAGGQGTQYF
DNA: TGTGCCAGCAGTGGTGCGGGGGGGCAAGGTACGCAGTATTTT

V: TRBV9
J: TRBJ2-5
size: few
D: TRBD1
CDR3: CASSVDRGYQETQYF
DNA: TGTGCCAGCAGCGTGGACAGGGGGTACCAAGAGACCCAGTACTTC

V: TRBV2
J: TRBJ1-6
size: .
D: .
CDR3: CASRGGTWDSPLHF
DNA: TGTGCCAGCCGGGGAGGTACCTGGGATTCACCCCTCCACTTT

V: TRBV6-6
J: TRBJ1-6
size: .
D: .
CDR3: CASSATGENSPLHF
DNA: TGTGCCAGCAGCGCGACGGGGGAAAATTCACCCCTCCACTTT

V: TRBV6-1
J: TRBJ2-7
size: .
D: .
CDR3: CASSPQGGRSYEQYF
DNA: TGTGCCAGCAGCCCCCAGGGGGGGCGCTCCTACGAGCAGTACTTC

V: TRBV4-1
J: TRBJ2-1
size: once
D: .
CDR3: CASSQDRGNSYNEQFF
DNA: TGCGCCAGCAGCCAAGATAGGGGGAACTCCTACAATGAGCAGTTCTTC

V: TRBV28
J: TRBJ2-5
size: few
D: TRBD2
CDR3: CASSSGGRPETQYF
DNA: TGTGCCAGCAGCTCGGGAGGGCGACCAGAGACCCAGTACTTC

V: TRBV6-1
J: TRBJ1-1
size: .
D: TRBD1
CDR3: CASSAYRGAMNTEAFF
DNA: TGTGCCAGCAGTGCCTACAGGGGCGCGATGAACACTGAAGCTTTCTTT

V: TRBV11-2
J: TRBJ2-7
size: .
D: TRBD1
CDR3: CASSLVRGRWGSSYEQYF
DNA: TGTGCCAGCAGCTTAGTCAGGGGGCGTTGGGGAAGCTCCTACGAGCAGTACTTC

V: TRBV10-3
J: TRBJ2-5
size: .
D: .
CDR3: CAISGRAGRETQYF
DNA: TGTGCCATCAGTGGCAGGGCAGGCCGAGAGACCCAGTACTTC

V: TRBV18
J: TRBJ2-2
size: .
D: .
CDR3: CASSPNRDPAGELFF
DNA: TGTGCCAGCTCACCTAACCGGGACCCAGCGGGGGAGCTGTTTTTT

V: TRBV6-5
J: TRBJ2-5
size: .
D: .
CDR3: CASSYQAGGETQYF
DNA: TGTGCCAGCAGTTATCAGGCCGGAGGGGAGACCCAGTACTTC